The 14 T cell receptor beta chains listed next were all sequenced from one sample in a study of blood T cell repertoires in COVID-19. Generated by immunoSEQ multiplex PCR, the TCRdb table keeps only in-frame clones and is missing some. The sample includes about 230,000 clones, around 86% of them seen just once. Input material: PBMCs or T cells enriched from blood (not recorded which). Receptors originate from a man aged 18-30 years who had recovered from COVID-19.

J is TRBJ1-5 and V is TRBV10-1; 8 bases are a match to TRBD1. Germline-derived CDR1 and CDR2 are WNHNN and SYGVQD (reference sequence). The CDR3 covers 15 residues. The V and J ends lost 8 bases and 2 bases, in that order; junction bases with no gene match: 8. CDR3 nucleotides: TGCGCCAGCTACGACCCGGGACAGGGCAATCAGCCCCAGCATTTT. Translating it yields CASYDPGQGNQPQHF.

This chain uses TRBV2 with TRBJ1-5; the match to TRBD1 covers 9 bases. There are 13 residues in the CDR3. The germline V gene encodes CDR1 SNHLY and CDR2 FYNNEI. The trim removed 8 bases at V and 4 bases at J, leaving 3 bases unmatched. The CDR3 loop reads CASGGTGNQPQHF. The CDR3 DNA sequence: TGTGCCAGCGGAGGGACAGGGAATCAGCCCCAGCATTTT. The full variable domain, with the rest looked up from reference TRBV2 and TRBJ1-5, is EPEVTQTPSHQVTQMGQEVILRCVPISNHLYFYWYRQILGQKVEFLVSFYNNEISEKSEIFDDQFSVERPDGSNFTLKIRSTKLEDSAMYFCASGGTGNQPQHFGDGTRLSIL.

For this clone: Other DNA variants within this sample encode the same CDR3. The gene calls are TRBV5-1 and TRBJ2-5; 9 nucleotides align to TRBD1. There are 13 residues in the CDR3. Germline CDR1 is SGHRS and CDR2 is YFSETQ. After removal of 4 bases from V and 5 bases from J, the junction contained 3 bases not matched to a gene. CDR3 residues: CASSLGQGETQYF. CDR3 coding DNA: TGCGCCAGCAGCCTTGGACAGGGGGAGACCCAGTACTTC.

The table lists this clone with a count of one. The chain couples TRBV18 to TRBJ2-1; TRBD1 matches 8 bases. Losses at the gene ends were 2 bases for V and 2 bases for J; bases not matched to a gene: 5. In germline, CDR1 is KGHSH, CDR2 LQKENI. This CDR3 contains 16 residues. CDR3 DNA sequence: TGTGCCAGCTCACCATGGGCAGGGGGCGCCTACAATGAGCAGTTCTTC. This translates into CASSPWAGGAYNEQFF.

The V call is TRBV5-4, the J call TRBJ1-1, with D hard to call. The CDR3 is made up of 13 amino acids. Germline loops: CDR1 SGHNT, CDR2 YYREEE (reference sequence). V lost 2 bases and J 1 base, leaving 6 bases between the germline ends. The CDR3 DNA follows: TGTGCCAGCAGCTTTGGCAGGAACACTGAAGCTTTCTTT. Amino acids: CASSFGRNTEAFF.

This rearrangement joins TRBV6-5 to TRBJ1-2; 7 positions agree with TRBD1. The V gene's germline CDR1 is MNHEY and CDR2 SVGAGI. The CDR3 is made up of 13 amino acids. The junction had 9 bases not matched to a gene; V was cut back by 6 bases and J by 8 bases. The CDR3 loop is CASSPGQRRGYTF. As DNA, the CDR3 is TGTGCCAGCAGCCCGGGACAGCGGCGGGGCTACACCTTC.

The CDR3 spells CASSRGYGNTIYF. In nucleotides, the CDR3 is TGTGCCAGCTCAAGGGGGTATGGAAACACCATATATTTT. The genes are TRBV2 and TRBJ1-3, with D tentatively TRBD1 (6 bases). V lost 8 bases and J 3 bases, leaving 11 bases between the germline ends. This CDR3 is 13 amino acids long. Germline CDR1 reads SNHLY; CDR2 reads FYNNEI.

The genes are TRBV3-1 (or the pseudogene TRBV3-2) and TRBJ2-3, with 7 bases identical to TRBD1. Germline V gene data show CDR1 as LGHDT and CDR2 as YNNKEL (reference sequence). The CDR3 has 14 amino acids. With 4 bases clipped from V and 5 bases from J, the junction kept 6 bases outside the gene matches. The CDR3 DNA follows: TGTGCCAGCAGCCCCCACAGGGGTGGAGATACGCAGTATTTT. Translation: CASSPHRGGDTQYF.

The chain couples TRBV5-4 to TRBJ2-7, with TRBD2 matching 12 bases. This CDR3 has 16 amino acids. V lost 4 bases to trimming and J lost 3 bases; unmatched junction nucleotides: 8. CDR1 is SGHNT, CDR2 YYREEE, per germline (reference sequence). CDR3 amino acids: CASSPRTSGAFYEQYF. In nucleotides, the CDR3 is TGTGCCAGCAGCCCCAGGACTAGCGGGGCCTTCTACGAGCAGTACTTC.

V and J are TRBV5-4 and TRBJ2-7; 13 bases match TRBD2. The CDR3 sequence is 16 residues long. Germline CDR1 reads SGHNT; CDR2 reads YYREEE (reference sequence). The J segment lost 0 bases and the V segment lost 2 bases, leaving 2 bases of the junction unmatched. CDR3 residues: CASSLLAGGPSYEQYF. CDR3 coding DNA: TGTGCCAGCAGCTTACTAGCGGGAGGGCCCTCCTACGAGCAGTACTTC. Supplemented by reference TRBV5-4 and TRBJ2-7, the full variable domain reads ETGVTQSPTHLIKTRGQQVTLRCSSQSGHNTVSWYQQALGQGPQFIFQYYREEENGRGNFPPRFSGLQFPNYSSELNVNALELDDSALYLCASSLLAGGPSYEQYFGPGTRLTVT.

The chain uses TRBV10-3 and TRBJ2-7; possibly TRBD2 for D (5 bases). CDR1 ENHRY and CDR2 SYGVKD come from the germline V gene. Trimming cost V 2 bases and J 4 bases, with 12 bases left between them. This CDR3 has 14 residues. In nucleotides, the CDR3 is TGTGCCATCAGTGAGGTACGCAGGACTTACGAGCAGTACTTC. Amino acid sequence: CAISEVRRTYEQYF.

A remark on this clone: Its ends do not fully match the called genes, so a read error is possible. The chain is built from TRBV5-1 and TRBJ1-4, with 7 bases matching TRBD1. Germline loops: CDR1 SGHRS, CDR2 YFSETQ. This CDR3 spans 14 amino acids. The chain's CDR3 is CASSSTGTSEKLFF. As DNA, the CDR3 is TGCGCCAGCAGCTCGACAGGGACTAGTGAAAAACTGTTTTTT.

This rearrangement joins TRBV4-1 to TRBJ2-1; 11 nucleotides agree with TRBD2. This CDR3 has 17 residues. The germline V gene has CDR1 MGHRA and CDR2 YSYEKL. The V segment lost 3 bases and the J segment 8 bases; nucleotides outside the gene matches: 12. The CDR3 coding sequence is TGCGCCAGCAGCCACCGCTCCTCTAGCGGGGGGTTCCATGAGCAGTTCTTC. Protein sequence: CASSHRSSSGGFHEQFF.

J is TRBJ2-7 and V is TRBV5-1; D is perhaps TRBD1 (6 bases). V was pared by 0 bases and J by 2 bases, with 9 bases between. The CDR3 extends over 14 amino acids. CDR1 SGHRS and CDR2 YFSETQ come from the germline V gene. CDR3 DNA sequence: TGCGCCAGCAGCTTGGGACAGGCTACCTACGAGCAGTACTTC. Amino acids: CASSLGQATYEQYF.